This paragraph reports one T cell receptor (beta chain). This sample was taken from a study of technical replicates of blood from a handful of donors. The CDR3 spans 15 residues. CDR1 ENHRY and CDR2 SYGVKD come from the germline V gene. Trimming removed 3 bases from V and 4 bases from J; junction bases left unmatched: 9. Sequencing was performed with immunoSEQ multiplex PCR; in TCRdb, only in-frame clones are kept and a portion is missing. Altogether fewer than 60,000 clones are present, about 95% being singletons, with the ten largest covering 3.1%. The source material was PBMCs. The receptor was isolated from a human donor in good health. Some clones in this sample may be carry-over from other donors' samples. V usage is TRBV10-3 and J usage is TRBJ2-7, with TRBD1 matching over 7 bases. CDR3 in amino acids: CAISDRTGEQYEQYF. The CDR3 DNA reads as TGTGCCATCAGTGACCGGACAGGCGAACAATACGAGCAGTACTTC.